The next 21 T cell receptor beta chains were all read from a single sample in a study of blood T cell repertoires in COVID-19. Clones were sequenced by immunoSEQ multiplex PCR, and TCRdb holds only the in-frame ones, with some missing. The data hold 270,000 or so clones, with more than 85% observed a single time. Sequenced: peripheral blood. These receptors were collected from a middle-aged man with acute or convalescent COVID-19.

The rearrangement uses TRBV2 and TRBJ1-2; TRBD1 aligns across 9 bases. The V segment lost 4 bases and the J segment 3 bases; nucleotides outside the gene matches: 3. CDR3 length: 14 residues. The germline gives CDR1 SNHLY, CDR2 FYNNEI. In DNA, the CDR3 is TGTGCCAGCAGTGCACAGGGGGCTGACTATGGCTACACCTTC. Translating it yields CASSAQGADYGYTF.

The CDR3 DNA follows: TGTGCCAGTGGAAGCAGGGCTCTGTCAACTGGAAACACCATATATTTT. Amino acids: CASGSRALSTGNTIYF. J is TRBJ1-3 and V is TRBV19; a possible D gene is TRBD1 (5 bases). CDR3 length equals 16 residues. Trimming removed 8 bases from V and 2 bases from J, with 19 bases in between. CDR1 LNHDA and CDR2 SQIVND come from the germline V gene (reference sequence).

The chain joins TRBV6-6 to TRBJ2-7, with a possible D match to TRBD2 (5 bases). Germline CDR1 is MNHNY and CDR2 is SVGAGI (reference sequence). Deletions cut 5 bases from V and 3 bases from J, with 11 bases between. This CDR3 has 13 residues. The CDR3 loop reads CASSRGSIYEQYF. In DNA form, the CDR3 reads TGTGCCAGCAGTCGCGGGTCCATCTACGAGCAGTACTTC.

The chain uses TRBV7-9 and TRBJ2-2; D may be TRBD1 (5 bases). V lost 2 bases to trimming and J lost 5 bases, with 9 bases between them. This CDR3 contains 14 residues. Germline V gene lookup returns CDR1 SEHNR and CDR2 FQNEAQ (reference sequence). The CDR3 DNA reads as TGTGCCAGCAGCTTAATAGGACAAACCGGGGAGCTGTTTTTT. It translates to CASSLIGQTGELFF.

This clone was seen only once. V is TRBV6-5 and J is TRBJ1-2; 11 bases align to TRBD1. Germline assignment: CDR1 MNHEY and CDR2 SVGAGI. J lost 6 bases, V lost 7 bases, and 4 bases had no gene match. This CDR3 has 13 amino acids. CDR3 protein: CASTSGQGDGYTF. For the CDR3, the DNA is TGTGCCAGCACATCGGGACAGGGGGATGGCTACACCTTC.

V usage is TRBV3-1 (or the pseudogene TRBV3-2) and J usage is TRBJ2-5; D not certain. This CDR3 has 15 residues. V was trimmed by 0 bases and J by 5 bases, leaving 13 bases between them. In germline, CDR1 is LGHDT, CDR2 YNNKEL (reference sequence). The CDR3 is CASSQDIQQTETQYF. CDR3 nucleotides: TGTGCCAGCAGCCAAGATATACAACAGACGGAGACCCAGTACTTC.

This clone was seen only a few times. This chain joins TRBV3-1 (or the pseudogene TRBV3-2) and TRBJ1-5, with 9 nucleotides matching TRBD1. Germline V gene sequence: CDR1 LGHDT, CDR2 YNNKEL (reference sequence). The CDR3 spans 14 residues. V lost 5 bases, J lost 6 bases, and 5 bases stayed unmatched. The CDR3 DNA reads as TGTGCCAGCAGCGGGGGACAGGGACTTCAGCCCCAGCATTTT. It yields the protein CASSGGQGLQPQHF.

V usage is TRBV5-6 and J usage is TRBJ2-7; D not certain. CDR1 and CDR2 from the germline V gene are SGHDT and YYEEEE. The CDR3 runs 15 residues. Trimming left V 4 bases short and J 2 bases short, with 16 bases between. As DNA, the CDR3 is TGTGCCAGCAGCCCCACAGCTATCCTACCCTACGAGCAGTACTTC. Its translation: CASSPTAILPYEQYF. Full variable domain (rest looked up from reference TRBV5-6 and TRBJ2-7): DAGVTQSPTHLIKTRGQQVTLRCSPKSGHDTVSWYQQALGQGPQFIFQYYEEEERQRGNFPDRFSGHQFPNYSSELNVNALLLGDSALYLCASSPTAILPYEQYFGPGTRLTVT.

The rearrangement joins TRBV6-5 to TRBJ1-4; D remains ambiguous. The length of the CDR3 is 12 residues. CDR1 and CDR2 (germline): MNHEY, SVGAGI. Trimming removed 7 bases from V and 7 bases from J, with 10 bases in between. CDR3 region: CASTVVGEKLFF. The CDR3 DNA reads TGTGCCAGCACGGTGGTCGGTGAAAAACTGTTTTTT.

The chain combines TRBV5-4 with TRBJ1-1; D is unresolved. V was pared by 4 bases and J by 1 base, with 8 bases between. Germline V gives CDR1 SGHNT, CDR2 YYREEE (reference sequence). This CDR3 region has 13 residues. CDR3 nucleotide sequence: TGTGCCAGCAGCAAGGCGGGGAACACTGAAGCTTTCTTT. Translated, it gives CASSKAGNTEAFF.

This chain links TRBV10-2 with TRBJ2-2, with 7 bases that match TRBD1. V trimming: 6 bases; J trimming: 3 bases; junction bases outside the gene matches: 4. In germline, CDR1 is WSHSY, CDR2 SAAADI. The length of the CDR3 is 14 residues. The CDR3 reads CASRQGRDTGELFF. CDR3 nucleotides: TGCGCCAGCAGACAGGGGAGAGACACCGGGGAGCTGTTTTTT.

This rearrangement joins TRBV20-1 to TRBJ1-5; 9 bases fit TRBD1. CDR1 and CDR2 (germline): DFQATT, SNEGSKA (reference sequence). This CDR3 is built from 16 residues. After removal of 3 bases from V and 4 bases from J, the junction contained 10 bases not matched to a gene. CDR3 in amino acids: CSASGDRESWNQPQHF. The CDR3 DNA is TGCAGTGCTAGTGGGGACAGGGAGAGTTGGAATCAGCCCCAGCATTTT.

For the CDR3, the DNA is TGTGCCAGCGGTTTACGACGGAGCTCTGGGGCCAACGTCCTGACTTTC. This gives the protein CASGLRRSSGANVLTF. This chain connects TRBV11-2 to TRBJ2-6; unclear D gene. With 8 bases removed from V and 0 bases from J, the gap between germline ends came to 14 bases. The CDR3 is 16 amino acids. Germline lookup yields CDR1 SGHAT and CDR2 FQNNGV.

The chain employs TRBV11-2 and TRBJ2-1, with D tentatively TRBD2 (6 bases). Germline assignment: CDR1 SGHAT and CDR2 FQNNGV. V was cut by 6 bases and J by 9 bases, with 15 bases left in between. The CDR3 is made up of 13 amino acids. The CDR3 is CASRQTGGSEQFF. For the CDR3, the DNA is TGTGCCAGCAGGCAAACCGGGGGTAGTGAGCAGTTCTTC. The entire variable domain, with the rest obtained from reference TRBV11-2 and TRBJ2-1, is as follows: EAGVAQSPRYKIIEKRQSVAFWCNPISGHATLYWYQQILGQGPKLLIQFQNNGVVDDSQLPKDRFSAERLKGVDSTLKIQPAKLEDSAVYLCASRQTGGSEQFFGPGTRLTVL.

The table lists this clone with a few counts. The gene calls are TRBV7-2 and TRBJ1-2; no firm D call. Germline CDR1 reads SGHTA; CDR2 reads FQGNSA. The CDR3 has 13 residues. V was pared by 2 bases and J by 4 bases, with 8 bases between. Here the CDR3 DNA reads TGTGCCAGCAGCTTATTTGGGAGCTATGGCTACACCTTC. Its translation: CASSLFGSYGYTF.

CDR3 protein: CASSPTGEGYGYTF. CDR3 DNA sequence: TGTGCCAGCTCACCGACAGGGGAGGGGTATGGCTACACCTTC. The chain uses TRBV18 and TRBJ1-2; 8 bases line up with TRBD1. Trimming took 3 bases from V and 5 from J; bases not matched to a gene: 5. The CDR3 length is 14 residues. In germline, CDR1 is KGHSH, CDR2 LQKENI.

The chain joins TRBV5-1 to TRBJ1-2; tentatively, D is TRBD1 (6 bases). Trimming shortened V by 4 bases and J by 7 bases, and 17 bases separated the two germline ends. The CDR3 consists of 14 residues. The germline CDR1 and CDR2 sequences are SGHRS and YFSETQ. For the CDR3, the DNA is TGCGCCAGCAGCCTGCCGACAGGAGAAAGTGGCTACACCTTC. Translated: CASSLPTGESGYTF.

This chain uses TRBV19 with TRBJ2-3, with 8 bases aligning to TRBD2. Germline assignment: CDR1 LNHDA and CDR2 SQIVND (reference sequence). The junction had 3 bases not matched to a gene; V was cut back by 3 bases and J by 1 base. CDR3 size: 15 residues. In DNA, the CDR3 is TGTGCCAGTAGTATGGGAGCGGGGGGCACAGATACGCAGTATTTT. Encoded protein: CASSMGAGGTDTQYF.

The V call is TRBV7-9, the J call TRBJ2-7, with unresolved D. Trimming left V 2 bases short and J 0 bases short, with 8 bases between. The CDR3 has 14 residues. Germline V gene lookup returns CDR1 SEHNR and CDR2 FQNEAQ (reference sequence). For the CDR3, the DNA is TGTGCCAGCAGCTTAAGGCAGGCCTCCTACGAGCAGTACTTC. It is translated as CASSLRQASYEQYF.

The V gene is TRBV4-1, the J gene TRBJ2-1; D is perhaps TRBD1 (6 bases). Germline V gene sequence: CDR1 MGHRA, CDR2 YSYEKL. V was clipped by 0 bases and J by 2 bases, with 8 bases between them. This CDR3 is 15 amino acids long. This CDR3 reads CASSQDNRAYNEQFF. CDR3 DNA sequence: TGCGCCAGCAGCCAAGATAACAGGGCCTACAATGAGCAGTTCTTC.

The CDR3 reads CASSLLFKSYRASGYTF. As DNA, the CDR3 is TGTGCCAGCAGCCTATTATTCAAGAGCTACAGGGCCTCTGGCTACACCTTC. The V and J genes are TRBV3-1 (or the pseudogene TRBV3-2) and TRBJ1-2; maybe TRBD1 (6 bases). The CDR3 contains 17 residues. Germline assignment: CDR1 LGHDT and CDR2 YNNKEL (reference sequence). The germline V and J ends were trimmed by 4 bases and 7 bases, with 25 bases remaining between them.